This T cell receptor beta chain was recovered during a study of breast tumors, draining lymph nodes, adjacent tissues. Study-level results: Compared with lymph nodes, tumors were less diverse; compared with nontumor tissue, more. Data only fit, rather than demonstrated, lymph node origin of most tumor T cells.

About this clonotype: Its cognate antigen is unknown.

Via MiXCR, TCRdb re-called the multiplex PCR reads, giving one row per CDR3 protein. This sample has 150,000 to 250,000 distinct CDR3 sequences, with over 25% found just once. Breast cancer patients provided tissue from their axillary draining lymph nodes. This CDR3 has 20 residues. V lost 2 bases and J lost 0, with 27 bases in between. Germline V CDR1 and CDR2: GTSNPN, SVGIG (reference sequence). The J gene is TRBJ2-3, the V gene TRBV30; possibly TRBD1 or TRBD2 for D (5 bases each). The clonotype originates from a female donor with breast cancer. Some clones in this sample may be carry-over from other donors' samples. The sequenced material came from axillary lymph node tissue. DNA of the CDR3: TGTGCCTGGAGTACATTCACGGGACGGATCCTTCGGGGAAGCACAGATACGCAGTATTTT. This gives the protein CAWSTFTGRILRGSTDTQYF.